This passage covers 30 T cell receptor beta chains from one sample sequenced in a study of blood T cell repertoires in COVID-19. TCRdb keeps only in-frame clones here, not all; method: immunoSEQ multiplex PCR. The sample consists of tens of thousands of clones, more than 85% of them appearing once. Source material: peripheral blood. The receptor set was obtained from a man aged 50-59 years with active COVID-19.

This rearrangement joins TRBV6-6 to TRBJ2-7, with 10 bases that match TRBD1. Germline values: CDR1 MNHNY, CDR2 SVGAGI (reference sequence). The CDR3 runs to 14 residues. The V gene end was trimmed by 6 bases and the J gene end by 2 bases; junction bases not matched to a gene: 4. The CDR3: CASSLGTGAYEQYF. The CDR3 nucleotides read TGTGCCAGCAGCCTCGGGACAGGGGCCTACGAGCAGTACTTC.

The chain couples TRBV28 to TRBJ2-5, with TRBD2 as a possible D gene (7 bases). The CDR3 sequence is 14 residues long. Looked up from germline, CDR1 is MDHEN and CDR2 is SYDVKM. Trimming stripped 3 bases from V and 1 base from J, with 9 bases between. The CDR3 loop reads CASSLGGRQETQYF. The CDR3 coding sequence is TGTGCCAGCAGTTTGGGGGGGCGCCAAGAGACCCAGTACTTC.

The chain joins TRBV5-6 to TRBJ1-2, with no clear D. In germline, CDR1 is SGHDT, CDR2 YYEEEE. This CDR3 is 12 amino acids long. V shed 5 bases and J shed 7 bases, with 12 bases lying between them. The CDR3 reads CASSSGDRGYTF. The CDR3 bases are TGTGCCAGCAGTTCGGGTGATCGTGGCTACACCTTC.

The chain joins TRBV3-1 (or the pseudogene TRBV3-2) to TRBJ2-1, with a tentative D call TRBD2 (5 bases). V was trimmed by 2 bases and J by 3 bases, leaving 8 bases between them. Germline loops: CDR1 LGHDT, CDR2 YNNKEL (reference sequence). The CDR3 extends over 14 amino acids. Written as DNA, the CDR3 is TGTGCCAGCAGCCAATTCCGGGACTACAATGAGCAGTTCTTC. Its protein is CASSQFRDYNEQFF.

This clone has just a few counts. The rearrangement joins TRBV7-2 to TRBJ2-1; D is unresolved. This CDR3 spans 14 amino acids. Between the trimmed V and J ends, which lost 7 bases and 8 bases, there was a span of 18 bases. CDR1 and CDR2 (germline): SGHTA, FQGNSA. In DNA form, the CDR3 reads TGTGCCAGCACCCCCCGTAACAGCCACCATGAGCAGTTCTTC. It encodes CASTPRNSHHEQFF. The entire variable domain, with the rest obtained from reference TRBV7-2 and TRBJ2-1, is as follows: GAGVSQSPSNKVTEKGKDVELRCDPISGHTALYWYRQSLGQGLEFLIYFQGNSAPDKSGLPSDRFSAERTGGSVSTLTIQRTQQEDSAVYLCASTPRNSHHEQFFGPGTRLTVL.

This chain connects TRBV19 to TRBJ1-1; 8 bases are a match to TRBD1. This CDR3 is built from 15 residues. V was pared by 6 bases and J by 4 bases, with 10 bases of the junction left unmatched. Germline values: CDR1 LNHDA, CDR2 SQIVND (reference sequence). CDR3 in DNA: TGTGCCAGTAGGAAACAGGACAGGGTTACCACTGAAGCTTTCTTT. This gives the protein CASRKQDRVTTEAFF.

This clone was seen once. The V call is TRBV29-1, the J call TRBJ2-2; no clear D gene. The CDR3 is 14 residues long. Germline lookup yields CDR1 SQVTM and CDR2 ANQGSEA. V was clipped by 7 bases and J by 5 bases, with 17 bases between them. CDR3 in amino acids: CSGTLTSTTGELFF. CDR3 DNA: TGCAGCGGTACCCTGACATCTACAACCGGGGAGCTGTTTTTT.

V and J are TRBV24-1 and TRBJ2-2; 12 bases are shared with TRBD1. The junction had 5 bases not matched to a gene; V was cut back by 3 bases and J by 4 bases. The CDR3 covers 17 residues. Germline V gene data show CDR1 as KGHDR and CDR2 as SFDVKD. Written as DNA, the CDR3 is TGTGCCACCAGTGATCGGGGACAGGGGGCTGCCACCGGGGAGCTGTTTTTT. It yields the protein CATSDRGQGAATGELFF.

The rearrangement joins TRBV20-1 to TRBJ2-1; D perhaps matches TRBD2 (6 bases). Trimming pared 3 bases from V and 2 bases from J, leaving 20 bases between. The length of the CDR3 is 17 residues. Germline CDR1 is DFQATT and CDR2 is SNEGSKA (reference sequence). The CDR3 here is CSASRVIGGMAYNEQFF. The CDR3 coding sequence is TGCAGTGCTAGTAGAGTGATAGGCGGGATGGCCTACAATGAGCAGTTCTTC.

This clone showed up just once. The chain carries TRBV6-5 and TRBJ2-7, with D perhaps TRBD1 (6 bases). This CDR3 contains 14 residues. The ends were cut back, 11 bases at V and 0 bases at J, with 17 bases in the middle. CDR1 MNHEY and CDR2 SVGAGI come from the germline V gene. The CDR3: CAARPYRDSYEQYF. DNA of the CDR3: TGTGCCGCCAGGCCCTACAGGGACTCCTACGAGCAGTACTTC.

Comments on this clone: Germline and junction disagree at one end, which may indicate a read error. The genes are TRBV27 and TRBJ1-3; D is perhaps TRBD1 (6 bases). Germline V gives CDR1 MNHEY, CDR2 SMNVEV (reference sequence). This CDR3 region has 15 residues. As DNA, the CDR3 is TGTGCCAGCAGTTTAAGAGGGGGTACCGGAAGCACCATATATTTT. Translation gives CASSLRGGTGSTIYF.

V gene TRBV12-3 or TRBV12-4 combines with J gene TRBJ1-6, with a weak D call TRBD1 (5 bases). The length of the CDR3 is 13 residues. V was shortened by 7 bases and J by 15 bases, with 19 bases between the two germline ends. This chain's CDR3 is CASNPTKGSDLHF. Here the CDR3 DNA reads TGTGCCAGCAATCCCACGAAGGGGTCGGACCTCCACTTT.

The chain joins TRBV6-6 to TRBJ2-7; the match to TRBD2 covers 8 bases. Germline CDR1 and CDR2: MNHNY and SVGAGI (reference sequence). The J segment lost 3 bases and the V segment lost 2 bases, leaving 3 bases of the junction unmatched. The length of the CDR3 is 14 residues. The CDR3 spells CASSYAGGYYEQYF. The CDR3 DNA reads TGTGCCAGCAGTTACGCGGGGGGATACTACGAGCAGTACTTC.

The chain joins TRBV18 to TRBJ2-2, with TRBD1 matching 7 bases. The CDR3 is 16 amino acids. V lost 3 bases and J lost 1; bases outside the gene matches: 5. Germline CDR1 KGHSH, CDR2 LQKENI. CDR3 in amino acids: CASSPRQGKNTGELFF. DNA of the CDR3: TGTGCCAGCTCACCCCGACAGGGAAAGAACACCGGGGAGCTGTTTTTT.

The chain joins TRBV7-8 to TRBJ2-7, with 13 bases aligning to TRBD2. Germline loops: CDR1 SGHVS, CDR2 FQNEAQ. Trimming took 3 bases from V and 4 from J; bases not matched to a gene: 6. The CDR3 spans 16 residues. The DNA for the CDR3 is TGTGCCAGCAGCTTTGGACTAGCGGGAGTCGGGTACGAGCAGTACTTC. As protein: CASSFGLAGVGYEQYF.

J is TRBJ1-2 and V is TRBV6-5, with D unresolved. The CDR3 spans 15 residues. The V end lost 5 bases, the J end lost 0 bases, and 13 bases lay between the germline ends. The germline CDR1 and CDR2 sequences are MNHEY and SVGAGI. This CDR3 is CASSRGQAPNYGYTF. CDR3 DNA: TGTGCCAGCAGTCGCGGGCAGGCCCCTAACTATGGCTACACCTTC.

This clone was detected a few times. CDR3 loop: CASSLQALNEQFF. As DNA, the CDR3 is TGCGCCAGCAGCTTGCAGGCCCTCAATGAGCAGTTCTTC. The chain has TRBV5-1 and TRBJ2-1; no definite D call. V was cut by 1 base and J by 6 bases, with 8 bases left in between. Germline CDR1 SGHRS, CDR2 YFSETQ. The CDR3 contains 13 residues.

This chain's CDR3 is CASSAGTSGQGTQYF. DNA for the CDR3: TGTGCCAGCAGCGCAGGGACTAGCGGGCAAGGTACGCAGTATTTT. This sequence joins TRBV9 and TRBJ2-3, with 12 bases matching TRBD2. Germline values: CDR1 SGDLS, CDR2 YYNGEE. V lost 3 bases to trimming and J lost 8 bases; unmatched junction nucleotides: 7. CDR3 length: 15 residues. The full variable domain, in which reference TRBV9 and TRBJ2-3 provide the parts outside the CDR3, is DSGVTQTPKHLITATGQRVTLRCSPRSGDLSVYWYQQSLDQGLQFLIQYYNGEERAKGNILERFSAQQFPDLHSELNLSSLELGDSALYFCASSAGTSGQGTQYFGPGTRLTVL.

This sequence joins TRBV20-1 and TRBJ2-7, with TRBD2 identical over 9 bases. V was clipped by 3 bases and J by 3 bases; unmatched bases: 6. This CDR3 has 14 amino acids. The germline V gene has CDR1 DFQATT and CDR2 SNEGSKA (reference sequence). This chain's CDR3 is CSASGSGGVYEQYF. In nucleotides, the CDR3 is TGCAGTGCTAGTGGTAGCGGGGGAGTCTACGAGCAGTACTTC.

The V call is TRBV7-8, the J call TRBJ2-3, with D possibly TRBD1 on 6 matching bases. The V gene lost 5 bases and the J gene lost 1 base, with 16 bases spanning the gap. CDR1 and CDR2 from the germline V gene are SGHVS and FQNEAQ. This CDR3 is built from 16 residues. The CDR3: CASSLQTGRGTDTQYF. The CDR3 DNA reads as TGTGCCAGCAGCCTCCAGACAGGTCGAGGCACAGATACGCAGTATTTT.

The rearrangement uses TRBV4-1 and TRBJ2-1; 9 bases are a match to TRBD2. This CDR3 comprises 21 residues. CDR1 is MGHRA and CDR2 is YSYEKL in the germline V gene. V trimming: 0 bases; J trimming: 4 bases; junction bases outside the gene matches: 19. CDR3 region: CASSQDVQLAGPLPVYNEQFF. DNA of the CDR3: TGCGCCAGCAGCCAAGATGTACAGCTAGCGGGGCCGTTACCAGTTTACAATGAGCAGTTCTTC.

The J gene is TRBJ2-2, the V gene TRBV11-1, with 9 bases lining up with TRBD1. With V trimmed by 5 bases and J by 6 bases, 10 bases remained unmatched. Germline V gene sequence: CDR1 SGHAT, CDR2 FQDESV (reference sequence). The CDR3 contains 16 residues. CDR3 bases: TGTGCCAGCAGCCACACGGCCGGGACAGGGTCCGGGGAGCTGTTTTTT. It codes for CASSHTAGTGSGELFF.

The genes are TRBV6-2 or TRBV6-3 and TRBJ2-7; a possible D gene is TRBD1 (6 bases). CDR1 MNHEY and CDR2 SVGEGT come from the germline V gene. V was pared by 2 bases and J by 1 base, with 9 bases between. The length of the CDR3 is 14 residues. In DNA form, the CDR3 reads TGTGCCAGCAGTTACGGGCAGGGGTCCTACGAGCAGTACTTC. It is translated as CASSYGQGSYEQYF.

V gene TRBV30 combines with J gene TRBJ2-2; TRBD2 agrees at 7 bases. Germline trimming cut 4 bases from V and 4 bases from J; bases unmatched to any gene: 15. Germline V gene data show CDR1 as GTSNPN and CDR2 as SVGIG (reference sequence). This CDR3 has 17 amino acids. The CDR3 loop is CAWTPSWGGRGTGELFF. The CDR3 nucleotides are TGTGCCTGGACACCCTCGTGGGGGGGTAGGGGCACCGGGGAGCTGTTTTTT.

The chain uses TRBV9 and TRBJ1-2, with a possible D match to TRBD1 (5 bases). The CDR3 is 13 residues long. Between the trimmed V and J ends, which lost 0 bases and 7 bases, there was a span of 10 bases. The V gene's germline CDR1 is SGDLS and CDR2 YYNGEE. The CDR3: CASSVGGVPGYTF. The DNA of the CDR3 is TGTGCCAGCAGCGTAGGGGGGGTCCCTGGCTACACCTTC.

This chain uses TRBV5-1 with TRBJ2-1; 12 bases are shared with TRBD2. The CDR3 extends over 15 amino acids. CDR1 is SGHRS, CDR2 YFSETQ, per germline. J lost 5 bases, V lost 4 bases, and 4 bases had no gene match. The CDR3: CASSGRTSGDNEQFF. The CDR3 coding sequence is TGCGCCAGCAGCGGCCGGACTAGCGGGGACAATGAGCAGTTCTTC.

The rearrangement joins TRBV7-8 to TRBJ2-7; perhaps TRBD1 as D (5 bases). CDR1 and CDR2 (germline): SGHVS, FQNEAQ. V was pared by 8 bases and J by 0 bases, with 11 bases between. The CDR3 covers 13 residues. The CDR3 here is CASALGHSYEQYF. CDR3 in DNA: TGTGCCAGCGCCTTGGGGCACTCCTACGAGCAGTACTTC.

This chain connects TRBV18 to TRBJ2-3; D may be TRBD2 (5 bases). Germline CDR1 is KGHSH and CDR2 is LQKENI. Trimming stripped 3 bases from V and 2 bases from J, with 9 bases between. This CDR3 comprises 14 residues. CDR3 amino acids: CASSPRVFTDTQYF. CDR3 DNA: TGTGCCAGCTCACCGAGGGTGTTCACAGATACGCAGTATTTT.

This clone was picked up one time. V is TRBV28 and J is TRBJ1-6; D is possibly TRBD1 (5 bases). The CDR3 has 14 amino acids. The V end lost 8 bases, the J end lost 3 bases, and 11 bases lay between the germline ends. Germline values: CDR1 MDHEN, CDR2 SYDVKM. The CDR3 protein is CASLGVNYNSPLHF. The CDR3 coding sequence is TGTGCCAGCCTAGGGGTAAACTATAATTCACCCCTCCACTTT.

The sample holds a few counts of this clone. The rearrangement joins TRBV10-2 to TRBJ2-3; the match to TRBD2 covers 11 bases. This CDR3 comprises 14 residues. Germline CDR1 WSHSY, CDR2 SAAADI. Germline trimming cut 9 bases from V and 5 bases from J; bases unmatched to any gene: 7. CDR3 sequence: CASKALAGEDTQYF. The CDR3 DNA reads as TGCGCCAGTAAAGCACTAGCGGGAGAAGATACGCAGTATTTT.